This T cell receptor (beta chain) originates from a study of response to subunit inactivated influenza vaccine. Whole-study results and caveats: Authors proposed each seasonal influenza vaccination draws in few new T cells.

This clonotype was observed at least ten times. Its specificity is unknown. MiXCR, run by TCRdb on the RT-PCR reads, gives a single entry per CDR3 protein. Of over 150,000 distinct CDR3 sequences in the sample, around 9% are singletons; the top ten hold 11%. The V end was cut by 6 bases, the J end by 7 bases, with 16 bases between. The CDR3 runs 13 residues. The receptor was derived from a man in his forties or fifties who received an inactivated influenza vaccine. This sequence joins TRBV12-3 or TRBV12-4 and TRBJ2-7, with unresolved D. The input for sequencing was non-naive T cells sorted from PBMCs, taken on the day of vaccination. The CDR3, as DNA: TGTGCCAGCAGCCTTACCCCTTTAGGGGAGCAGTACTTC. Translated, it gives CASSLTPLGEQYF.